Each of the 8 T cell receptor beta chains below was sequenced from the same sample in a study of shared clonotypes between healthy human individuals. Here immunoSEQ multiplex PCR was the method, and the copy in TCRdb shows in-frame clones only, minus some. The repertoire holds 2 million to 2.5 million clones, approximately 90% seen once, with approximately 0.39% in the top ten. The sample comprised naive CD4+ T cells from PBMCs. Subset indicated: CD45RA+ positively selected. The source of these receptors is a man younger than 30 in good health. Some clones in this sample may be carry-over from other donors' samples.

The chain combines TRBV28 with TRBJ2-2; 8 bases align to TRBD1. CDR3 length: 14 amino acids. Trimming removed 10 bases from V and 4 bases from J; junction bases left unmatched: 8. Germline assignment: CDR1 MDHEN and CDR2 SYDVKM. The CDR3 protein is CATIDRGVTGELFF. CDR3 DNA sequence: TGTGCCACGATCGACAGGGGAGTCACCGGGGAGCTGTTTTTT.

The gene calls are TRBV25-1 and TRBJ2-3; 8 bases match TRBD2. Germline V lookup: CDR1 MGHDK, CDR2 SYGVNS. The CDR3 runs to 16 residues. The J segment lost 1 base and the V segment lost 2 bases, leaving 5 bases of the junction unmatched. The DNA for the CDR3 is TGTGCCAGCAGTGAAGGACCGGGACTAGGCACAGATACGCAGTATTTT. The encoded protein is CASSEGPGLGTDTQYF.

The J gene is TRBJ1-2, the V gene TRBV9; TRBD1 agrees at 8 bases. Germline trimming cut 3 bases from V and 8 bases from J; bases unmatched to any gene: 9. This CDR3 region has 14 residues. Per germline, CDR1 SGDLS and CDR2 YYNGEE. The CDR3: CASSATGTGRGYTF. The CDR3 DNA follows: TGTGCCAGCAGCGCAACCGGGACAGGCCGGGGCTACACCTTC.

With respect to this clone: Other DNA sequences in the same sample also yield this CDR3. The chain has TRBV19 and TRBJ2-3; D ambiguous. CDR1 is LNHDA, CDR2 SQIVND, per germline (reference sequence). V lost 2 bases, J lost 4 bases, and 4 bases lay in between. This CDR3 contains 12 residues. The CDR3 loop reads CASSIHPDTQYF. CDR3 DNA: TGTGCCAGTAGTATACACCCAGATACGCAGTATTTT.

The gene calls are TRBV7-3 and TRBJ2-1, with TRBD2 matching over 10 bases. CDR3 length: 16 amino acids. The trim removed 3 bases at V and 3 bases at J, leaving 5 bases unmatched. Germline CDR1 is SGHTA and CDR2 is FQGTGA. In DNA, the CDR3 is TGTGCCAGCAGCTTCACCGGACTAGCGGACTACAATGAGCAGTTCTTC. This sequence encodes CASSFTGLADYNEQFF.

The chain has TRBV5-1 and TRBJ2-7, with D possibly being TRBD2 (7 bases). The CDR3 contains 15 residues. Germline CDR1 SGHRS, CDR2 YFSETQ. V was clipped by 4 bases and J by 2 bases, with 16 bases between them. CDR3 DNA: TGCGCCAGCAGCCCGGCGGGGGCGGGACCCTACGAGCAGTACTTC. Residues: CASSPAGAGPYEQYF.

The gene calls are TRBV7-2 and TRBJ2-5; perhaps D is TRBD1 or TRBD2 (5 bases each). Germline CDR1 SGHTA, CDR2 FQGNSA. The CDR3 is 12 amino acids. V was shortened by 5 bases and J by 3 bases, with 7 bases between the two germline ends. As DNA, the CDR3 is TGTGCCAGCAGCCGAGGGGAAGAGACCCAGTACTTC. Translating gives CASSRGEETQYF.

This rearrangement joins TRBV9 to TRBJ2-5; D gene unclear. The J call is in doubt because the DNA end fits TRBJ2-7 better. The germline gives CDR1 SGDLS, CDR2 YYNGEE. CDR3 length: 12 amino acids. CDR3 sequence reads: CASSPNNREQYF. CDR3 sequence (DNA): TGTGCCAGCAGCCCAAATAACCGCGAGCAGTACTTC.